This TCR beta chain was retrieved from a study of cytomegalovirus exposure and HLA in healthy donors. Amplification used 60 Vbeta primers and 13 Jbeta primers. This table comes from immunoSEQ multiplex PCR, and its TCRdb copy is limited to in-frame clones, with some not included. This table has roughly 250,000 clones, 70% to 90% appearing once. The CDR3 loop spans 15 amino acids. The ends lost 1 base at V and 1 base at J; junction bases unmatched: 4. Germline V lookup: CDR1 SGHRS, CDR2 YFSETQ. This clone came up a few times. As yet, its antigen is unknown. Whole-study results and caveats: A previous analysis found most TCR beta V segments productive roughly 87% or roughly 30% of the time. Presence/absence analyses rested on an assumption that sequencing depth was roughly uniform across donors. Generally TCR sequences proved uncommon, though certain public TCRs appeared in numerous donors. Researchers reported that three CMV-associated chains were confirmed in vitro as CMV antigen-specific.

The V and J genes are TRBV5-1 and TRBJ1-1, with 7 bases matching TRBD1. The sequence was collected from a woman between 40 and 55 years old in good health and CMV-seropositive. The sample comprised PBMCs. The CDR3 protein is CASSLRTGENTEAFF. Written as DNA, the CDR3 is TGCGCCAGCAGCTTGAGGACAGGAGAGAACACTGAAGCTTTCTTT.